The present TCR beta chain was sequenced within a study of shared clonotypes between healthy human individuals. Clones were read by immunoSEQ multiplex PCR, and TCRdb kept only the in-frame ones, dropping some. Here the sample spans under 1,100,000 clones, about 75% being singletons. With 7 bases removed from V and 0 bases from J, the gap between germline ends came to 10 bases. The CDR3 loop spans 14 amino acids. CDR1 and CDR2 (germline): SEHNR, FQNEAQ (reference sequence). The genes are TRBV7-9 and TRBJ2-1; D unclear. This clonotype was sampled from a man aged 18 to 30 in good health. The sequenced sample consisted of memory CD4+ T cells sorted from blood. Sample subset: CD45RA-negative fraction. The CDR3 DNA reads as TGTGCCAGCACGAGGTTGAGCTCCTACAATGAGCAGTTCTTC. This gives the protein CASTRLSSYNEQFF.